The clone carrying this T cell receptor beta chain was observed a handful of times. Its specificity is unknown. Each sample had at least 6 million PBMCs isolated. This entry comes from a study of blood T cells in healthy people across ages. Overall study results and limits: The diversity estimates, figures obtained from one million T cells, were considered underestimates.

Germline CDR1 reads SEHNR; CDR2 reads FQNEAQ (reference sequence). The V and J ends lost 5 bases and 5 bases, in that order; junction bases with no gene match: 14. The CDR3 sequence is 16 residues long. Sample-barcoded 5' priming and a J-beta primer mix drove a second PCR of roughly 6 to 12 cycles. A single record per CDR3 protein comes from TCRdb applying MiXCR to the 5' RACE reads. The sample records fewer than 1 million distinct CDR3 sequences, roughly 44% being singletons. The TCR comes from a man aged 55 to 70 in good health. The chain employs TRBV7-9 and TRBJ2-5; TRBD1 agrees at 7 bases. Sequencing was performed on blood. CDR3 residues: CASSPKGQTFAETQYF. The CDR3 nucleotides read TGTGCCAGCAGCCCGAAGGGACAGACCTTTGCGGAGACCCAGTACTTC. The entire variable domain, with the rest obtained from reference TRBV7-9 and TRBJ2-5, is as follows: DTGVSQNPRHKITKRGQNVTFRCDPISEHNRLYWYRQTLGQGPEFLTYFQNEAQLEKSRLLSDRFSAERPKGSFSTLEIQRTEQGDSAMYLCASSPKGQTFAETQYFGPGTRLLVL.